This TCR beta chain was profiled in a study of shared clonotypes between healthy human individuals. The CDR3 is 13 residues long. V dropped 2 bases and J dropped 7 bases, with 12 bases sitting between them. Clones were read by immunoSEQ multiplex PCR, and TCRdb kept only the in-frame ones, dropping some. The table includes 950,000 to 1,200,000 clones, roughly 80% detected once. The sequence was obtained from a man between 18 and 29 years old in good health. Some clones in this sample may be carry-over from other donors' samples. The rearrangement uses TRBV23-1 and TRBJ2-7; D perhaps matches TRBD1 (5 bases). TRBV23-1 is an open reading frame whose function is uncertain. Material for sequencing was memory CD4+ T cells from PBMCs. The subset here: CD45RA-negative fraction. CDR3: CASSQGQGEEQYF. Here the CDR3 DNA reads TGCGCCAGCAGTCAAGGGCAGGGTGAAGAGCAGTACTTC.